This T cell receptor (beta chain) was recorded in a study of blood T cell repertoires in COVID-19. Study-level information: Samples representing acute and convalescent COVID-19 were sourced from the United States, Italy and Spain. PBMCs, B-cell-depleted T cells, or T cells provided the cDNA or gDNA that made up the material.

Germline CDR1 is KGHSH and CDR2 is LQKENI. Deletions cut 0 bases from V and 9 bases from J, with 12 bases between. The CDR3 runs to 14 residues. How the authors handled the data: Scientists estimated how many nucleated cells there were by amplifying reference gene primers. The repertoire was sequenced with immunoSEQ multiplex PCR; TCRdb's copy has only in-frame clones and lacks some. The V and J calls and the clone size are those of that table, but D and trimming were determined from the DNA. The sample lists about 230,000 clones; 75% to 85% were seen once. The rearrangement links TRBV18 to TRBJ1-5, with D maybe TRBD1 (5 bases). The source of this sequence is a woman aged 40 to 50 who had recovered from COVID-19. The sequenced material came from peripheral blood. CDR3 protein: CASSPPSITGPQHF. The DNA for the CDR3 is TGTGCCAGCTCACCACCGTCGATAACAGGGCCCCAGCATTTT.